Below are 25 T cell receptor beta chains sequenced from a single sample in a study of blood T cell repertoires in COVID-19. Libraries were prepared by immunoSEQ multiplex PCR; TCRdb keeps only in-frame clonotypes and omits some of them. Here the sample spans 200,000 to 250,000 clones, 80% to 95% being singletons. The sample comprised PBMCs or T cells enriched from blood (not recorded which). Receptors originate from a woman younger than 30 who had recovered from COVID-19.

The chain couples TRBV7-9 to TRBJ1-3; D is possibly TRBD1 (5 bases). The CDR3 has 17 residues. Germline values: CDR1 SEHNR, CDR2 FQNEAQ (reference sequence). Trimming took 5 bases from V and 0 from J, leaving 17 bases between them. This chain's CDR3 is CASSPSSLRVSGNTIYF. In DNA, the CDR3 is TGTGCCAGCAGCCCCAGTTCTCTCAGGGTCTCTGGAAACACCATATATTTT.

The chain employs TRBV6-5 and TRBJ1-1; perhaps TRBD1 as D (6 bases). CDR1 and CDR2 (germline): MNHEY, SVGAGI. Trimming shortened V by 2 bases and J by 0 bases, and 13 bases separated the two germline ends. The CDR3 runs to 16 residues. The CDR3 reads CASSYGQGTMNTEAFF. For the CDR3, the DNA is TGTGCCAGCAGTTACGGGCAGGGGACCATGAACACTGAAGCTTTCTTT.

The CDR3 nucleotides read TGCAGTGCTAGCTCCTACGGCTACACCTTC. Protein sequence: CSASSYGYTF. The rearrangement uses TRBV20-1 and TRBJ1-2, with D unresolved. The length of the CDR3 is 10 residues. Germline CDR1 and CDR2: DFQATT and SNEGSKA (reference sequence). The V gene lost 3 bases and the J gene lost 8 bases, with 7 bases spanning the gap.

The chain couples TRBV4-3 to TRBJ2-3; 9 bases are a match to TRBD1. Germline CDR1 and CDR2: LGHNA and YSLEER. CDR3 length equals 16 residues. The trim removed 0 bases at V and 2 bases at J, leaving 3 bases unmatched. CDR3: CASSQENRGLTDTQYF. In DNA, the CDR3 is TGCGCCAGCAGCCAAGAAAACAGGGGGCTCACAGATACGCAGTATTTT.

The V call is TRBV5-1, the J call TRBJ1-2; 8 bases align to TRBD1. This CDR3 is 15 amino acids long. Germline V gene sequence: CDR1 SGHRS, CDR2 YFSETQ. The V and J ends lost 2 bases and 3 bases, in that order; junction bases with no gene match: 6. CDR3 DNA sequence: TGCGCCAGCAGCTTCAGGACAGGGTCGGACTATGGCTACACCTTC. Its translation is CASSFRTGSDYGYTF.

The chain uses TRBV11-2 and TRBJ2-3; 7 bases are a match to TRBD1. The CDR3 runs 16 residues. CDR1 is SGHAT and CDR2 is FQNNGV in the germline V gene. With V trimmed by 4 bases and J by 3 bases, 10 bases remained unmatched. This CDR3 is CASSSQGLRGTDTQYF. The CDR3 bases are TGTGCCAGCAGCTCACAGGGGTTAAGGGGAACAGATACGCAGTATTTT.

This sequence joins TRBV10-1 and TRBJ2-5, with D possibly being TRBD2 (5 bases). The germline CDR1 and CDR2 sequences are WNHNN and SYGVQD (reference sequence). This CDR3 spans 15 amino acids. V gave up 3 bases and J gave up 4 bases, with 15 bases separating them. The CDR3, as DNA: TGCGCCAGCAGTGACTCAGGAGGTGGCGGAGAGACCCAGTACTTC. Translating it yields CASSDSGGGGETQYF.

The chain combines TRBV5-5 with TRBJ1-2, with 7 bases lining up with TRBD1. The V gene's germline CDR1 is SGHKS and CDR2 YYEKEE (reference sequence). The CDR3 runs to 14 residues. Germline trimming cut 4 bases from V and 6 bases from J; bases unmatched to any gene: 9. The CDR3 DNA sequence: TGTGCCAGCAGCAGAAGACAGGGACTGGATGGCTACACCTTC. As protein: CASSRRQGLDGYTF.

The V gene is TRBV7-2, the J gene TRBJ1-1; D uncertain. CDR3 length: 11 residues. CDR1 and CDR2 (germline): SGHTA, FQGNSA. V lost 3 bases, J lost 8 bases, and 7 bases lay in between. CDR3 coding DNA: TGTGCCAGCAGCTTTGAGCGGGAAGCTTTCTTT. Amino acids: CASSFEREAFF.

This CDR3 is CAINSGTSGSETQYF. CDR3 bases: TGTGCCATCAATAGCGGGACTAGCGGGTCAGAGACCCAGTACTTC. The chain joins TRBV10-3 to TRBJ2-5; the match to TRBD2 covers 12 bases. The CDR3 totals 15 residues. V lost 7 bases, J lost 4 bases, and 7 bases stayed unmatched. Germline CDR1 is ENHRY and CDR2 is SYGVKD.

V usage is TRBV9 and J usage is TRBJ1-3; maybe TRBD1 (6 bases). Germline V CDR1 and CDR2: SGDLS, YYNGEE. This CDR3 has 17 amino acids. Trimming shortened V by 1 base and J by 0 bases, and 14 bases separated the two germline ends. CDR3 nucleotide sequence: TGTGCCAGCAGCGTAAAACCAGGGGATAGCTCTGGAAACACCATATATTTT. This translates into CASSVKPGDSSGNTIYF.

The V call is TRBV6-2 or TRBV6-3, the J call TRBJ2-1, with unresolved D. From germline, CDR1 is MNHEY and CDR2 SVGEGT. The CDR3 is made up of 16 amino acids. V was cut by 2 bases and J by 10 bases, with 21 bases left in between. CDR3: CASSYNVGRHSVEQFF. Here the CDR3 DNA reads TGTGCCAGCAGTTACAACGTTGGCAGGCACTCCGTAGAGCAGTTCTTC.

The CDR3 is CATGTGGHYEQYF. CDR3 nucleotide sequence: TGTGCCACCGGGACAGGGGGTCACTACGAGCAGTACTTC. The chain uses TRBV5-4 and TRBJ2-7; 11 positions match TRBD1. Trimming took 9 bases from V and 3 from J; bases not matched to a gene: 5. Germline CDR1 is SGHNT and CDR2 is YYREEE (reference sequence). The CDR3 contains 13 residues. The complete variable domain, with remaining parts taken from reference TRBV5-4 and TRBJ2-7, reads ETGVTQSPTHLIKTRGQQVTLRCSSQSGHNTVSWYQQALGQGPQFIFQYYREEENGRGNFPPRFSGLQFPNYSSELNVNALELDDSALYLCATGTGGHYEQYFGPGTRLTVT.

The chain couples TRBV9 to TRBJ2-1, with D hard to call. Trimming cost V 0 bases and J 1 base, with 5 bases left between them. Germline CDR1 is SGDLS and CDR2 is YYNGEE. The CDR3 loop spans 14 amino acids. The CDR3 loop is CASSVERSYNEQFF. The CDR3 coding sequence is TGTGCCAGCAGCGTAGAGCGTTCCTACAATGAGCAGTTCTTC.

This chain connects TRBV28 to TRBJ1-1, with D possibly TRBD1 on 5 matching bases. The V and J ends lost 7 bases and 5 bases respectively, with 23 bases between them. The CDR3 has 16 amino acids. From germline, CDR1 is MDHEN and CDR2 SYDVKM. The CDR3 bases are TGTGCCAGCACTCCAGGATTTGGGGCGGATGGGACTGAAGCTTTCTTT. It yields the protein CASTPGFGADGTEAFF.

The chain employs TRBV19 and TRBJ1-4, with 8 bases identical to TRBD1. V trimming: 5 bases; J trimming: 10 bases; junction bases outside the gene matches: 9. Per germline, CDR1 LNHDA and CDR2 SQIVND (reference sequence). The CDR3 runs 14 residues. The CDR3 DNA sequence: TGTGCCAGTAGTTTGGACAGGGAGTTTGGAAAACTGTTTTTT. Translation: CASSLDREFGKLFF. The whole variable domain, remainder taken from reference TRBV19 and TRBJ1-4, is DGGITQSPKYLFRKEGQNVTLSCEQNLNHDAMYWYRQDPGQGLRLIYYSQIVNDFQKGDIAEGYSVSREKKESFPLTVTSAQKNPTAFYLCASSLDREFGKLFFGSGTQLSVL.

The CDR3 reads CASSLTGGSNQPQHF. The CDR3, as DNA: TGTGCCAGCAGCCTGACAGGGGGATCCAATCAGCCCCAGCATTTT. The V call is TRBV5-5, the J call TRBJ1-5; 9 positions match TRBD1. The V gene's germline CDR1 is SGHKS and CDR2 YYEKEE (reference sequence). V dropped 4 bases and J dropped 3; count of bases not matched to a gene: 5. CDR3 length equals 15 residues.

The rearrangement links TRBV5-1 to TRBJ1-2; D is undetermined. Looked up from germline, CDR1 is SGHRS and CDR2 is YFSETQ. V lost 0 bases to trimming and J lost 1 base, with 7 bases between them. The CDR3 runs to 14 residues. Written as DNA, the CDR3 is TGCGCCAGCAGCTTGGGGCAAAATAACTATGGCTACACCTTC. It translates to CASSLGQNNYGYTF.

This chain joins TRBV11-2 and TRBJ2-5; tentative D call: TRBD1 (6 bases). Germline assignment: CDR1 SGHAT and CDR2 FQNNGV. The CDR3 is 13 amino acids. The V and J ends lost 2 bases and 5 bases respectively, with 9 bases between them. The CDR3 spells CASSLNREETQYF. The CDR3 DNA reads as TGTGCCAGCAGCTTAAACAGGGAGGAGACCCAGTACTTC.

The chain joins TRBV27 to TRBJ2-7; 7 nucleotides match TRBD1. V lost 4 bases, J lost 7 bases, and 7 bases stayed unmatched. The CDR3 loop spans 13 amino acids. Germline assignment: CDR1 MNHEY and CDR2 SMNVEV (reference sequence). This CDR3 is CASSSGQFLEQYF. The CDR3 nucleotides read TGTGCCAGCAGTTCGGGACAGTTTTTGGAGCAGTACTTC.

The chain has TRBV2 and TRBJ1-4; TRBD1 might be the D (5 bases). From germline, CDR1 is SNHLY and CDR2 FYNNEI. The CDR3 is made up of 14 amino acids. V gave up 4 bases and J gave up 7 bases, with 13 bases separating them. In DNA form, the CDR3 reads TGTGCCAGCAGTGGGGGGAGGTACTCTGAAAAACTGTTTTTT. It codes for CASSGGRYSEKLFF.

This sequence joins TRBV5-8 and TRBJ1-5; D may be TRBD1 (5 bases). This CDR3 has 16 residues. Germline loops: CDR1 SGHTS, CDR2 YDEGEE. Trimming stripped 1 base from V and 0 bases from J, with 11 bases between. CDR3 residues: CASSLRGYNSNQPQHF. DNA for the CDR3: TGTGCCAGCAGCTTGAGGGGATACAATAGCAATCAGCCCCAGCATTTT.

The V call is TRBV4-1, the J call TRBJ2-7, with D unresolved. CDR3 length equals 14 residues. The V gene's germline CDR1 is MGHRA and CDR2 YSYEKL. Trimming removed 0 bases from V and 3 bases from J, with 9 bases in between. The CDR3 sequence is CASSQEPRVYEQYF. Written as DNA, the CDR3 is TGCGCCAGCAGCCAAGAACCCCGCGTCTACGAGCAGTACTTC.

The rearrangement joins TRBV7-6 to TRBJ2-1; TRBD2 agrees at 9 bases. The germline CDR1 and CDR2 sequences are SGHVS and FNYEAQ. The CDR3 is 15 amino acids. The V and J ends lost 5 bases and 9 bases, in that order; junction bases with no gene match: 11. CDR3 nucleotides: TGTGCCAGCAGCCCCGTTGGTAGCGGGAGAGGTGAGCAGTTCTTC. Its protein is CASSPVGSGRGEQFF.

Here the CDR3 reads CASSPTSGRASNEQFF. Written as DNA, the CDR3 is TGTGCCAGCAGCCCTACTAGCGGGAGGGCCTCGAATGAGCAGTTCTTC. The chain links TRBV3-1 (or the pseudogene TRBV3-2) to TRBJ2-1; TRBD2 agrees at 13 bases. The CDR3 runs 16 residues. Germline assignment: CDR1 LGHDT and CDR2 YNNKEL (reference sequence). V shed 4 bases, J shed 7 bases, and the junction held 7 bases outside the gene matches.